The clone carrying this TCR beta chain was detected a few times. Its target is unknown. This sample was included in a study of beta chain features in type 1 diabetes. Study findings and constraints: In all four CD4+ subsets, TCRB CDR3 length was significantly, moderately reduced in type 1 diabetes.

V lost 7 bases and J 2 bases, leaving 20 bases between the germline ends. CDR3 length: 15 amino acids. Germline V gives CDR1 SQVTM, CDR2 ANQGSEA. The investigators reverse transcribed all of the isolated RNA, so they sequenced expressed TCRB transcripts. The average output of naive, central memory and regulatory T cell samples was approximately 3.8 million reads. Sequenced by immunoSEQ multiplex PCR; TCRdb stores in-frame clones only, minus some. The sample holds more than 550,000 clones, about an eighth seen once. Researchers reported sorting CD4+ naive, central memory, regulatory and stem cell-like memory cells via CD45RO/CCR7/CD25/CD127/CD95/CD27.

This clonotype originated in a man aged 18 to 30 with type 1 diabetes. The V and J genes are TRBV29-1 and TRBJ2-5, with a weak D call TRBD2 (7 bases). The sequenced sample consisted of naive CD4+ T cells from blood. The CDR3 is CSGGGGHVPQETQYF. CDR3 in DNA: TGCAGCGGTGGGGGGGGCCATGTCCCTCAAGAGACCCAGTACTTC.